The 10 T cell receptor beta chains below all came from one sample that was sequenced in a study of T cells in Graves' hyperthyroidism and ophthalmopathy. Researchers took RNA transcripts and amplified the TCR beta CDR3 regions from them. The HTBI primer set served for first-round RT-PCR of the TCR CDR3. A single record per CDR3 protein comes from TCRdb applying MiXCR to the multiplex PCR reads. Found here are fewer than 650,000 distinct CDR3 sequences, 14% of them singletons; the top ten hold about 5.8%. Material: blood. The receptors come from a woman aged 25 to 39 with Graves' hyperthyroidism that later progressed to Graves' ophthalmopathy.

This clonotype has at least ten counts. The chain recombines TRBV24-1 with TRBJ2-1; 8 bases are shared with TRBD2. The CDR3 sequence is 16 residues long. CDR1 is KGHDR and CDR2 is SFDVKD in the germline V gene. V was clipped by 7 bases and J by 0 bases; unmatched bases: 7. The CDR3 DNA reads as TGTGCCACCAGCGGGGGGGGCGCAATCTCCTACAATGAGCAGTTCTTC. Its translation: CATSGGGAISYNEQFF.

This clonotype was detected many times. An end of the junction differs from the germline gene, which may be a read error. This rearrangement joins TRBV20-1 to TRBJ2-1; D may be TRBD1 or TRBD2 (5 bases each). The CDR3 runs 14 residues. Germline CDR1 DFQATT, CDR2 SNEGSKA (reference sequence). CDR3 DNA sequence: TGCAGTGCCAGAGGGGCGGAGGTGGGCGATGAGCAGTTCTTC. Translated: CSARGAEVGDEQFF.

In its sample, this clonotype was seen many times. This chain joins TRBV28 and TRBJ1-2; 7 bases fit TRBD1. The CDR3 is made up of 13 amino acids. Looked up from germline, CDR1 is MDHEN and CDR2 is SYDVKM. Trimming cost V 6 bases and J 2 bases; bases outside gene matches: 3. The CDR3 loop reads CASRGTANYGYTF. For the CDR3, the DNA is TGTGCCAGCAGAGGGACAGCGAACTATGGCTACACCTTC.

In this sample, this clonotype turned up many times. The chain has TRBV10-3 and TRBJ2-6; 7 bases are shared with TRBD1. This CDR3 comprises 18 residues. With 3 bases clipped from V and 3 bases from J, the junction kept 11 bases outside the gene matches. CDR1 is ENHRY, CDR2 SYGVKD, per germline. The CDR3 DNA reads TGTGCCATCAGTGATATGCAGGGGGTTTCGGATGGGGCCAACGTCCTGACTTTC. Protein product: CAISDMQGVSDGANVLTF.

This clonotype has ten or more counts. The chain combines TRBV28 with TRBJ2-2; D is possibly TRBD2 (5 bases). This CDR3 comprises 15 residues. Germline CDR1 reads MDHEN; CDR2 reads SYDVKM. Trimming cost V 2 bases and J 6 bases, with 13 bases left between them. The CDR3 here is CASSLGSVGAGELFF. The CDR3 DNA follows: TGTGCCAGCAGTTTAGGTAGCGTGGGAGCCGGGGAGCTGTTTTTT.

The sample holds a few counts of this clonotype. The gene calls are TRBV30 and TRBJ1-4; weak D call: TRBD1 (5 bases). The CDR3 is 15 residues long. The V end was cut by 3 bases, the J end by 0 bases, with 11 bases between. From germline, CDR1 is GTSNPN and CDR2 SVGIG (reference sequence). DNA for the CDR3: TGTGCCTGGAGCGGACTCAGGGCAACTAATGAAAAACTGTTTTTT. Protein product: CAWSGLRATNEKLFF.

This clonotype was picked up a small number of times. This chain uses TRBV19 with TRBJ2-2, with no clear D. The ends were cut back, 5 bases at V and 3 bases at J, with 13 bases in the middle. The CDR3 spans 15 residues. Germline V gene lookup returns CDR1 LNHDA and CDR2 SQIVND (reference sequence). Here the CDR3 reads CASSPRDLDTGELFF. For the CDR3, the DNA is TGTGCCAGTAGTCCAAGGGATTTGGACACCGGGGAGCTGTTTTTT. The full variable domain, rest sourced from reference TRBV19 and TRBJ2-2, is DGGITQSPKYLFRKEGQNVTLSCEQNLNHDAMYWYRQDPGQGLRLIYYSQIVNDFQKGDIAEGYSVSREKKESFPLTVTSAQKNPTAFYLCASSPRDLDTGELFFGEGSRLTVL.

This clonotype was detected many times. This chain uses TRBV7-9 with TRBJ1-2, with D possibly TRBD1 on 6 matching bases. CDR3 length: 14 residues. Germline V gene lookup returns CDR1 SEHNR and CDR2 FQNEAQ (reference sequence). Trimming left V 1 base short and J 7 bases short, with 13 bases between. The CDR3 protein is CASSLEGRGSGYTF. DNA of the CDR3: TGTGCCAGCAGCTTAGAAGGCAGGGGCAGTGGCTACACCTTC.

This chain connects TRBV20-1 to TRBJ1-1; TRBD1 is a possible D gene (6 bases). V lost 6 bases and J lost 6, with 20 bases in between. Germline values: CDR1 DFQATT, CDR2 SNEGSKA (reference sequence). This CDR3 contains 14 residues. Here the CDR3 reads CSASYGRGTSEAFF. CDR3 in DNA: TGCAGTGCAAGCTACGGCAGGGGTACGTCTGAAGCTTTCTTT.

This clonotype was seen ten or more times. The chain carries TRBV12-3 or TRBV12-4 and TRBJ2-1; D is possibly TRBD2 (6 bases). The CDR3 sequence is 15 residues long. Trimming took off 6 bases at V and 3 bases at J, with 15 bases between the two ends. DNA for the CDR3: TGTGCCAGCAGCCCGGACGCTAGCGACTACAATGAGCAGTTCTTC. It codes for CASSPDASDYNEQFF.